One and the same sample provided the 13 T cell receptor beta chains below, sequenced in a study of cytomegalovirus exposure and HLA in healthy donors. PCR was performed using 60 Vbeta and 13 Jbeta primers. Using immunoSEQ multiplex PCR, the repertoire was profiled, and TCRdb retains in-frame clones only, with some absent. The sample contains 70,000 to 90,000 clones, about 66% of which appear only once. The sequenced sample consisted of PBMCs. These receptors all stem from a man aged 60 to 75 in good health and CMV-seropositive.

The rearrangement joins TRBV9 to TRBJ2-5, with D possibly being TRBD2 (6 bases). Germline V lookup: CDR1 SGDLS, CDR2 YYNGEE. The CDR3 spans 16 residues. The V end lost 0 bases, the J end lost 4 bases, and 16 bases lay between the germline ends. CDR3 protein: CASSVGGGASAETQYF. The CDR3 DNA reads as TGTGCCAGCAGCGTAGGAGGTGGGGCTAGCGCAGAGACCCAGTACTTC. Combining the CDR3 with reference TRBV9 and TRBJ2-5 gives the whole variable domain DSGVTQTPKHLITATGQRVTLRCSPRSGDLSVYWYQQSLDQGLQFLIQYYNGEERAKGNILERFSAQQFPDLHSELNLSSLELGDSALYFCASSVGGGASAETQYFGPGTRLLVL.

The rearrangement links TRBV4-1 to TRBJ2-1; TRBD2 agrees at 10 bases. The junction had 3 bases not matched to a gene; V was cut back by 5 bases and J by 2 bases. CDR1 is MGHRA, CDR2 YSYEKL, per germline. This CDR3 is 15 amino acids long. The CDR3: CASSILAGAYNEQFF. CDR3 coding DNA: TGCGCCAGCAGCATCCTAGCGGGGGCCTACAATGAGCAGTTCTTC.

J is TRBJ1-5 and V is TRBV10-1; TRBD1 agrees at 8 bases. This CDR3 is 18 amino acids long. V shed 7 bases and J 0 bases; nucleotides not matched to a gene: 14. The germline V gene encodes CDR1 WNHNN and CDR2 SYGVQD (reference sequence). CDR3 sequence reads: CASNIRDRSNYSNQPQHF. The CDR3 DNA follows: TGCGCCAGCAACATCCGGGACAGGTCTAACTATAGCAATCAGCCCCAGCATTTT.

The sample holds one count of this clone. This chain links TRBV29-1 with TRBJ2-3; perhaps TRBD2 as D (6 bases). The germline V gene has CDR1 SQVTM and CDR2 ANQGSEA. CDR3 length equals 17 residues. V was clipped by 0 bases and J by 5 bases, with 21 bases between them. The CDR3 region has the DNA TGCAGCGTTGAAGAACCCATAGCGGCGAGTATTGGAGATACGCAGTATTTT. Its translation is CSVEEPIAASIGDTQYF.

The chain uses TRBV5-1 and TRBJ2-1, with D tentatively TRBD2 (7 bases). Germline CDR1 SGHRS, CDR2 YFSETQ. This CDR3 region has 15 residues. Trimming shortened V by 0 bases and J by 6 bases, and 13 bases separated the two germline ends. The CDR3: CASSLVGGPGNEQFF. CDR3 in DNA: TGCGCCAGCAGCTTGGTCGGGGGGCCGGGCAATGAGCAGTTCTTC.

V is TRBV7-2 and J is TRBJ2-5, with 7 bases aligning to TRBD1. The CDR3 covers 14 residues. The V segment lost 4 bases and the J segment 0 bases; nucleotides outside the gene matches: 2. Germline V gene lookup returns CDR1 SGHTA and CDR2 FQGNSA. The CDR3 reads CASSWDRYQETQYF. The DNA for the CDR3 is TGTGCCAGCAGCTGGGACAGATACCAAGAGACCCAGTACTTC.

The chain carries TRBV6-6 and TRBJ1-2; no firm D call. CDR1 is MNHNY and CDR2 is SVGAGI in the germline V gene (reference sequence). With 0 bases removed from V and 4 bases from J, the gap between germline ends came to 9 bases. This CDR3 comprises 14 residues. The CDR3 loop is CASSYSEGVYGYTF. DNA of the CDR3: TGTGCCAGCAGTTACTCGGAGGGCGTCTATGGCTACACCTTC.

The rearrangement uses TRBV5-5 and TRBJ2-6; D is unresolved. CDR1 and CDR2 (germline): SGHKS, YYEKEE (reference sequence). Trimming pared 2 bases from V and 0 bases from J, leaving 3 bases between. CDR3 size: 14 residues. CDR3: CASSFHSGANVLTF. The CDR3, as DNA: TGTGCCAGCAGCTTTCACTCTGGGGCCAACGTCCTGACTTTC.

The rearrangement joins TRBV19 to TRBJ2-6, with D possibly TRBD1 on 5 matching bases. Trimming pared 3 bases from V and 3 bases from J, leaving 9 bases between. The V gene's germline CDR1 is LNHDA and CDR2 SQIVND (reference sequence). CDR3 length: 15 residues. The CDR3, as DNA: TGTGCCAGTAGTATTATGGGGCTTGGGGCCAACGTCCTGACTTTC. Translated: CASSIMGLGANVLTF.

V gene TRBV28 combines with J gene TRBJ2-5; 8 bases map to TRBD1. Germline CDR1 MDHEN, CDR2 SYDVKM. V lost 5 bases, J lost 5 bases, and 4 bases stayed unmatched. CDR3 size: 13 residues. The CDR3 protein is CASSIRGHETQYF. Written as DNA, the CDR3 is TGTGCCAGCAGTATCAGGGGGCACGAGACCCAGTACTTC. The variable domain in full, with the rest retrieved from reference TRBV28 and TRBJ2-5, is DVKVTQSSRYLVKRTGEKVFLECVQDMDHENMFWYRQDPGLGLRLIYFSYDVKMKEKGDIPEGYSVSREKKERFSLILESASTNQTSMYLCASSIRGHETQYFGPGTRLLVL.

The J gene is TRBJ2-3, the V gene TRBV18, with 10 bases aligning to TRBD1. CDR1 is KGHSH and CDR2 is LQKENI in the germline V gene. V trimming: 4 bases; J trimming: 0 bases; junction bases outside the gene matches: 4. The CDR3 consists of 16 residues. The CDR3: CASSRRTGGSTDTQYF. CDR3 in DNA: TGTGCCAGCTCACGCAGGACAGGGGGTAGCACAGATACGCAGTATTTT.

The chain joins TRBV19 to TRBJ2-1; D is possibly TRBD2 (6 bases). Trimming removed 5 bases at V and 9 bases at J, with 17 bases between. The CDR3 runs 14 residues. Germline CDR1 LNHDA, CDR2 SQIVND (reference sequence). Here the CDR3 DNA reads TGTGCCAGTAGTGCCAGGTCCCGGAGGGGTGAGCAGTTCTTC. Translation: CASSARSRRGEQFF. Drawing the rest from reference TRBV19 and TRBJ2-1, the complete variable domain is DGGITQSPKYLFRKEGQNVTLSCEQNLNHDAMYWYRQDPGQGLRLIYYSQIVNDFQKGDIAEGYSVSREKKESFPLTVTSAQKNPTAFYLCASSARSRRGEQFFGPGTRLTVL.

The chain uses TRBV6-5 and TRBJ2-7, with TRBD1 matching over 10 bases. Germline V CDR1 and CDR2: MNHEY, SVGAGI. The V and J ends lost 4 bases and 6 bases, in that order; junction bases with no gene match: 6. The CDR3 is made up of 14 amino acids. The CDR3 reads CASSLTGTGAEQYF. CDR3 nucleotides: TGTGCCAGCAGTTTAACCGGGACAGGGGCCGAGCAGTACTTC.